Each of the 6 T cell receptor beta chains below was sequenced from the same sample in a study of high-grade serous ovarian cancer treatment subgroups. Clones were sequenced by immunoSEQ multiplex PCR, and TCRdb holds only the in-frame ones, with some missing. Of several thousand clones listed, about 60% are singletons. The tumor samples were collected prior to definitive surgery or chemotherapy. Sequences were obtained from tumor tissue. The receptors stem from a human donor with high-grade serous ovarian cancer.

The chain recombines TRBV7-6 with TRBJ2-1, with a weak D call TRBD1 (5 bases). The germline CDR1 and CDR2 sequences are SGHVS and FNYEAQ. V was clipped by 3 bases and J by 5 bases, with 5 bases between them. The CDR3 loop spans 12 amino acids. The CDR3 nucleotides are TGTGCCAGCAGCTTGACAGACAATGAGCAGTTCTTC. This encodes CASSLTDNEQFF.

The gene calls are TRBV6-1 and TRBJ1-2; TRBD1 matches at 9 bases. V was clipped by 5 bases and J by 8 bases; unmatched bases: 6. The CDR3 covers 13 residues. CDR1 is MNHNS and CDR2 is SASEGT in the germline V gene. CDR3 sequence reads: CASSSGQGSGYTF. In DNA, the CDR3 is TGTGCCAGCAGTTCGGGACAGGGTTCGGGCTACACCTTC.

The sample holds a few counts of this clone. This chain connects TRBV9 to TRBJ1-3; possibly TRBD1 for D (5 bases). The CDR3 sequence is 15 residues long. CDR1 and CDR2 from the germline V gene are SGDLS and YYNGEE. Trimming cost V 4 bases and J 0 bases, with 11 bases left between them. The CDR3 DNA reads TGTGCCAGCAGCCCTGACAGCTACTCTGGAAACACCATATATTTT. This encodes CASSPDSYSGNTIYF.

V and J are TRBV11-2 and TRBJ2-1, with 7 positions matching TRBD2. Trimming took 4 bases from V and 7 from J; bases not matched to a gene: 10. The CDR3 runs to 15 residues. CDR1 SGHAT and CDR2 FQNNGV come from the germline V gene. CDR3 protein: CASSSHGGGMNEQFF. DNA for the CDR3: TGTGCCAGCAGCTCTCATGGGGGAGGGATGAATGAGCAGTTCTTC.

CDR3 DNA sequence: TGTGCCAGCAGTTGGGATCGGAACACTGAAGCTTTCTTT. It specifies CASSWDRNTEAFF. V is TRBV6-5 and J is TRBJ1-1; no definite D call. The ends were cut back, 4 bases at V and 1 base at J, with 7 bases in the middle. Germline V gene data show CDR1 as MNHEY and CDR2 as SVGAGI. The CDR3 consists of 13 residues.

This clone was counted between two and nine times. The V and J genes are TRBV4-2 and TRBJ2-1; 8 positions match TRBD2. The CDR3 extends over 17 amino acids. The germline gives CDR1 LGHNA, CDR2 YNFKEQ. With 4 bases clipped from V and 6 bases from J, the junction kept 14 bases outside the gene matches. Written as DNA, the CDR3 is TGTGCCAGCAGCCCTCACACTAGCGGAGGGCGTAGCAATGAGCAGTTCTTC. It encodes CASSPHTSGGRSNEQFF.